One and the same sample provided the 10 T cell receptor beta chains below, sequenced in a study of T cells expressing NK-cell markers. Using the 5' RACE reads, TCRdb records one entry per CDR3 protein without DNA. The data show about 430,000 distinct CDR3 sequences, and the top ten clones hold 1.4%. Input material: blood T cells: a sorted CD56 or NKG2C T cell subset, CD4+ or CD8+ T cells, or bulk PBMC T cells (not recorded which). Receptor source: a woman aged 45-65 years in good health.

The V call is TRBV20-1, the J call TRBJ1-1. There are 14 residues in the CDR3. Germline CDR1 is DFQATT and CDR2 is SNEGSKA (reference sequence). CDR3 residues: CSARKQRVNTEAFF.

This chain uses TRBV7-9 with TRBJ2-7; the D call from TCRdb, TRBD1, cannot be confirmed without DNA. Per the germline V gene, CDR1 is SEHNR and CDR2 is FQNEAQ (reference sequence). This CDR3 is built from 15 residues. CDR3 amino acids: CASSSLTGSGHEQYF.

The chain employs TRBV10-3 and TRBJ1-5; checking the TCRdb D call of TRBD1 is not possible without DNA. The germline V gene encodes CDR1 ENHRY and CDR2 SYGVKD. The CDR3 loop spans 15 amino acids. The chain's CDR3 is CAISESNRVGWPQHF.

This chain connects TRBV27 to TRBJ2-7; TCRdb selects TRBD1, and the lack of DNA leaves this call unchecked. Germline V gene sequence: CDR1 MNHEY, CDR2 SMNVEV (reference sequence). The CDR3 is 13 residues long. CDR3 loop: CASRPGTADEQYF.

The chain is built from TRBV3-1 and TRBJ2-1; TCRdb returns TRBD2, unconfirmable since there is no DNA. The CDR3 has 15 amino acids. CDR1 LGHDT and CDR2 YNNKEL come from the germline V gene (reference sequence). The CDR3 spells CASSQDPGGRNEQFF.

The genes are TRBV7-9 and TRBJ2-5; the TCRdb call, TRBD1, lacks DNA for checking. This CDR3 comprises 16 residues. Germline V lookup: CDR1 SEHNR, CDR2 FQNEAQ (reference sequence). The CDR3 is CASSDGTPRAQETQYF.

The CDR3 loop is CASSQGEGEAFF. J is TRBJ1-1 and V is TRBV3-1. Germline V gene sequence: CDR1 LGHDT, CDR2 YNNKEL (reference sequence). The CDR3 consists of 12 residues.

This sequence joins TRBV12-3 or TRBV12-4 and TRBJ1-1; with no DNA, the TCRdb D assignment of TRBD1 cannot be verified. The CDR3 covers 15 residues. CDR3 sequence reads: CASSSGTGGWTEAFF.

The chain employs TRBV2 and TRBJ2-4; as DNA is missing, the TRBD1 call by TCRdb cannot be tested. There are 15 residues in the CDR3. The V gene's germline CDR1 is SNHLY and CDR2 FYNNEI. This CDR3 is CASLATGRAKNIQYF.

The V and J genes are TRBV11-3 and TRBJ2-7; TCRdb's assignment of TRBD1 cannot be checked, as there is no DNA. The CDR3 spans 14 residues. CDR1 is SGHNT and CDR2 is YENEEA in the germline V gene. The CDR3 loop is CASSSPGQGDEQYF.